The clone carrying this T cell receptor (beta chain) was counted a single time. What it binds is not known. The sample originates from a study of T cells after yellow fever vaccination. Notes on the study in general: Within FACS-sorted repertoires, abundant clonotypes contaminating from the bulk population could be present. Once the booster was given, most primary-vaccination clones reappeared, at 95% to 97% for CD4 and 85% to 90% for CD8. It was the secondary response that reached its peak faster, day 5 versus 15, but it was weaker.

Germline values: CDR1 MNHNS, CDR2 SASEGT. The length of the CDR3 is 13 residues. V was clipped by 6 bases and J by 7 bases, with 13 bases between them. From the 5' RACE reads, TCRdb called clonotypes with MiXCR, one entry per CDR3 protein. In the table there are about 550,000 distinct CDR3 sequences, 19% of which are singletons. The sample consisted of PBMCs, taken 15 days after the yellow fever booster vaccination. The receptor was isolated from a man in his thirties or forties who received the YFV17D yellow fever vaccine. The V gene is TRBV6-1, the J gene TRBJ2-1; tentatively, D is TRBD1 (6 bases). The CDR3 coding sequence is TGTGCCAGCAGCGCCCTGAGGGGGAATGAGCAGTTCTTC. Residues: CASSALRGNEQFF.